These T cell receptor beta chains were read from a single sample in a study of beta chain features in type 1 diabetes. Clones were read by immunoSEQ multiplex PCR, and TCRdb kept only the in-frame ones, dropping some. Of about 28,000 clones detected, around three fifths appear once; the ten largest clones hold around 2.5%. The sequencing input was Tregs from blood. The receptors stem from a woman aged 30 to 39 with type 1 diabetes. Both conserved end residues are part of each CDR3. The order of the fields is J gene, D gene, V gene, clone size, CDR3 DNA, CDR3 protein. A D gene is named only where the DNA matches it firmly. Part of the rows lack a size; the others show once, few, many or a class for expanded clones.

>TRBJ2-7|-|TRBV14|-
TGTGCCAGCAGCCAATCCCGAAGCGCAGGGCGCACAGATACGCAGTACTTC
CASSQSRSAGRTDTQYF
>TRBJ1-2|-|TRBV2|-
TGTGCCAGTCGACAGGACTTTAACTATGGCTACACCTTC
CASRQDFNYGYTF
>TRBJ1-2|-|TRBV19|few
TGTGCCAGTAGTATAGACGTTAGCGGCTACACCTTC
CASSIDVSGYTF
>TRBJ2-7|-|TRBV19|few
TGTGCCAGTAGTATGAGTGACACCAGCTCCTACGAGCAGTACTTC
CASSMSDTSSYEQYF
>TRBJ2-1|TRBD2|TRBV10-1|few
TGCGCCAGCAGTGAGGGCGGGAGTTCCTACAATGAGCAGTTCTTC
CASSEGGSSYNEQFF
>TRBJ1-2|-|TRBV6-1|-
TGTGCCAGCAGTGAAAGTAGGGGCCTGAGTGGCTACACCTTC
CASSESRGLSGYTF
>TRBJ2-3|TRBD2|TRBV4-1|-
TGCGCCAGCAGCCCAGCGGGAGGCGGCACAGATACGCAGTATTTT
CASSPAGGGTDTQYF
>TRBJ2-7|TRBD2|TRBV27|-
TGTGCCAGCAGAAGCCGGGGGGGACTAGTAGGCTCCGAGCAGTACTTC
CASRSRGGLVGSEQYF
>TRBJ1-1|-|TRBV6-6|-
TGTGCCAGCACCCATGTAGGGGAAGACCCCGAAGCTTTCTTT
CASTHVGEDPEAFF
>TRBJ2-2|TRBD1|TRBV5-6|-
TGTGCCAGCAAAACAGGGGACCGCACCGGGGAGCTGTTTTTT
CASKTGDRTGELFF
>TRBJ2-6|-|TRBV13|-
TGTGCCAGCAGCTTGTACAGGCACTCTGGGGCCAACGTCCTGACTTTC
CASSLYRHSGANVLTF
>TRBJ2-1|TRBD2|TRBV10-3|-
TGTGCCACCAAGACTAGCGGGAGTCCCGATGAGCAGTTCTTC
CATKTSGSPDEQFF
>TRBJ2-2|TRBD1|TRBV6-1|few
TGTGCCAGCAAGCGGACAGGGGGCTTCGGGGAGCTGTTTTTT
CASKRTGGFGELFF
>TRBJ1-2|-|TRBV6-1|-
TGTGCCAGCAGACTCACAGGGAGCAATGGCTACACCTTC
CASRLTGSNGYTF
>TRBJ2-7|TRBD2|TRBV5-5|-
TGTGCCAGCAGCTTGAGCGGGACGGTGTCCTACGAGCAGTACTTC
CASSLSGTVSYEQYF